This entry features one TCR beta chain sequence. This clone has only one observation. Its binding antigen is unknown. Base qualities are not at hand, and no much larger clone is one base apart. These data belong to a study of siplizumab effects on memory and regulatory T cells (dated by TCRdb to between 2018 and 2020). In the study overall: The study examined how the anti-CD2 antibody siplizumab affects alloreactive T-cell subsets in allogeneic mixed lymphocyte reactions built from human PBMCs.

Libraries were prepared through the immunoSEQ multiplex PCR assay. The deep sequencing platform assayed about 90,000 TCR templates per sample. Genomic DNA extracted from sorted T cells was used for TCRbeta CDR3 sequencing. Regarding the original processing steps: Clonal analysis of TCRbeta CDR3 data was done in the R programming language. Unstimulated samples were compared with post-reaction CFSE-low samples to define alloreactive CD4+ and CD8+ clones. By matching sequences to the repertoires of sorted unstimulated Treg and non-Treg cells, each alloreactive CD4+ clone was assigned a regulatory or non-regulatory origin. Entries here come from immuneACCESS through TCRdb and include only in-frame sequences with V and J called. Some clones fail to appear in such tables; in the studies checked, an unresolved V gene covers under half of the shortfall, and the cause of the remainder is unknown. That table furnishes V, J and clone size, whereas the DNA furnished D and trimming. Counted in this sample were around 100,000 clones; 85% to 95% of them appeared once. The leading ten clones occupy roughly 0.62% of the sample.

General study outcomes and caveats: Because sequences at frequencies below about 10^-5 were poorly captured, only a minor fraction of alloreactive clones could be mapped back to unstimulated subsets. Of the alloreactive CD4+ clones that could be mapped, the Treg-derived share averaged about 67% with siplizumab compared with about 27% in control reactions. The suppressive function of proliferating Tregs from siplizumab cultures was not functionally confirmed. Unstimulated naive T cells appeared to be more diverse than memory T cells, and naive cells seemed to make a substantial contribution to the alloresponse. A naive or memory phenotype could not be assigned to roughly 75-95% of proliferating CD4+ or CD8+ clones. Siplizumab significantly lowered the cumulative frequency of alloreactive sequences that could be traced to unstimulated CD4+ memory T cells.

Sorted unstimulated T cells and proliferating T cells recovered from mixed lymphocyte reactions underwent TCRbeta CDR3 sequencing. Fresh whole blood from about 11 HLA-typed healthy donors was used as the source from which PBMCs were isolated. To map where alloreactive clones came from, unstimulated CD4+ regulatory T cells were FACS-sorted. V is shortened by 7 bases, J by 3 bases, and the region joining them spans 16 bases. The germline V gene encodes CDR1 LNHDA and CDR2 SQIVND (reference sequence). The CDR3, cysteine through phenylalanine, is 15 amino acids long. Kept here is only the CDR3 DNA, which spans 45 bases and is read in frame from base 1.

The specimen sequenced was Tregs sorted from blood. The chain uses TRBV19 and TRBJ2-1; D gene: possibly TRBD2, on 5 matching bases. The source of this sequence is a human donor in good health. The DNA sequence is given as TGTGCCAGTACCCCTGGGAGTATCAGCTACAATGAGCAGTTCTTC. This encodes CASTPGSISYNEQFF.